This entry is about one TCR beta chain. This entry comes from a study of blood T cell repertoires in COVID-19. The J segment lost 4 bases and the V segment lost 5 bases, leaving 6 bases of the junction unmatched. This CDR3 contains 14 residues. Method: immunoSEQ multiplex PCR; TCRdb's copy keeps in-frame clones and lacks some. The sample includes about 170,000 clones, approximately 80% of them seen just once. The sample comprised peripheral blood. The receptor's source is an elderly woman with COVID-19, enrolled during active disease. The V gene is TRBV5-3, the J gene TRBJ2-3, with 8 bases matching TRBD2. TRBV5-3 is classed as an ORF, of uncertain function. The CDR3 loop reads CARRDGLAPDTQYF. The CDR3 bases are TGTGCCAGAAGGGATGGACTAGCCCCAGATACGCAGTATTTT.